The rows below give T cell receptor beta chains drawn from one sample of a study of shared clonotypes between healthy human individuals. The data were produced by immunoSEQ multiplex PCR, yet TCRdb's version contains in-frame clones alone and is incomplete. Seen here are about 2.2 million clones, over 85% observed once, and the top ten hold under 2%. Sequences were obtained from naive CD8+ T cells from PBMCs. These receptors came from a young man in good health. Some clones in this sample may be carry-over from other donors' samples. Both conserved end residues are part of each CDR3. D genes are given only for firm matches. For some rows the clone size is stated as once, few or many, or as a class when expanded; others skip it.

-,-,TRBJ2-6,TRBV7-3,CASSSAGANVLTF,TGTGCCAGCAGCTCCGCTGGGGCCAACGTCCTGACTTTC
-,-,TRBJ2-5,TRBV15,CATSAGRWMTQYF,TGTGCCACCAGCGCGGGACGGTGGATGACCCAGTACTTC
-,-,TRBJ2-7,TRBV4-2,CASSQVLVLPYEQYF,TGTGCCAGCAGCCAAGTCTTGGTTCTCCCCTACGAGCAGTACTTC
-,TRBD2,TRBJ2-1,TRBV7-9,CASSLKREGPLYNEQFF,TGTGCCAGCAGCTTAAAGCGGGAGGGCCCCCTCTACAATGAGCAGTTCTTC
-,-,TRBJ1-3,TRBV30,CAWRGGAGINTIYF,TGTGCCTGGAGAGGGGGAGCAGGGATAAACACCATATATTTT
-,-,TRBJ2-3,TRBV29-1,CSEVSFTDTQYF,TGCAGCGAGGTCTCCTTCACAGATACGCAGTATTTT
-,-,TRBJ1-4,TRBV21-1,CASSKVGPGQGFEKLFF,TGTGCCAGCAGCAAAGTTGGCCCGGGACAGGGTTTCGAAAAACTGTTTTTT
-,TRBD1,TRBJ2-7,TRBV5-5,CASSLDRDRRYYEQYF,TGTGCCAGCAGCTTGGATCGGGACAGGAGATACTACGAGCAGTACTTC
-,-,TRBJ2-6,TRBV5-5,CASSFYTGTGANVLTF,TGTGCCAGCAGCTTTTATACGGGAACTGGGGCCAACGTCCTGACTTTC
-,-,TRBJ1-2,TRBV7-8,CASSLTGHAGYTF,TGTGCCAGCAGCTTAACTGGCCATGCTGGCTACACCTTC
-,-,TRBJ2-2,TRBV7-9,CTTRRGTGELFF,TGCACAACCCGGAGGGGCACCGGGGAGCTGTTTTTT
-,-,TRBJ2-7,TRBV7-9,CASRARGEQYF,TGTGCCAGCAGGGCGCGGGGCGAGCAGTACTTC
few,-,TRBJ1-1,TRBV7-9,CASSHSGEAFF,TGTGCCAGCAGCCACTCCGGTGAAGCTTTCTTT
-,TRBD1,TRBJ2-7,TRBV7-9,CASSPRTGSAYEQYF,TGTGCCAGCAGCCCCCGGACAGGGTCGGCCTACGAGCAGTACTTC
-,TRBD1,TRBJ2-3,TRBV2,CASSAAWLDRGGDTQYF,TGTGCCAGCAGTGCCGCGTGGCTCGACAGGGGAGGAGATACGCAGTATTTT
-,-,TRBJ2-5,TRBV7-9,CASSPRRVSTQETQYF,TGTGCCAGCAGCCCTCGCCGTGTTTCAACCCAAGAGACCCAGTACTTC
-,-,TRBJ2-7,TRBV10-2,CASSRESYEQYF,TGCGCCAGCAGTCGGGAATCCTACGAGCAGTACTTC
few,-,TRBJ1-5,TRBV2,CASDLGRINQPQHF,TGTGCCAGCGATTTGGGCAGAATCAATCAGCCCCAGCATTTT
-,-,TRBJ2-7,TRBV4-1,CASSYDSSVSSGEQYF,TGCGCCAGCAGTTACGACAGTTCTGTATCTTCAGGCGAGCAGTACTTC
-,-,TRBJ2-7,TRBV4-2,CASSQEYRDPYEQYF,TGTGCCAGCAGCCAAGAATACCGGGATCCCTACGAGCAGTACTTC
once,-,TRBJ2-7,TRBV5-4,CASSPRRSLAGEQYF,TGTGCCAGCAGCCCAAGACGGAGCCTTGCTGGCGAGCAGTACTTC
-,-,TRBJ2-7,TRBV9,CASSPSRTSSDEQYF,TGTGCCAGCAGCCCTAGCAGGACTTCCAGCGACGAGCAGTACTTC
-,TRBD2,TRBJ2-1,TRBV9,CASSISGRAFYNEQFF,TGTGCCAGCAGCATTAGCGGGAGGGCGTTCTACAATGAGCAGTTCTTC
-,-,TRBJ2-7,TRBV9,CASSVGDIHEQYF,TGTGCCAGCAGCGTGGGTGACATCCACGAGCAGTACTTC
-,-,TRBJ2-7,TRBV10-3,CAITPDGTYEQYF,TGTGCCATCACCCCCGACGGAACCTACGAGCAGTACTTC
-,TRBD1,TRBJ1-5,TRBV4-3,CASSQDYRGRGQPQHF,TGCGCCAGCAGCCAAGATTACAGGGGGCGCGGTCAGCCCCAGCATTTT
few,-,TRBJ2-3,TRBV2,CASSADYRTDTQYF,TGTGCCAGCAGTGCTGACTATCGCACAGATACGCAGTATTTT
-,TRBD2,TRBJ2-1,TRBV7-2,CASSAEGLLSNEQFF,TGTGCCAGCAGCGCAGAGGGACTATTATCCAATGAGCAGTTCTTC
-,TRBD2,TRBJ2-1,TRBV6-5,CASRNGRVGNEQFF,TGTGCCAGCAGAAATGGGAGGGTCGGGAATGAGCAGTTCTTC
-,-,TRBJ2-7,TRBV5-1,CASSAQERSYEQYF,TGCGCCAGCAGCGCACAGGAACGCTCCTACGAGCAGTACTTC
-,-,TRBJ2-7,TRBV15,CATSRDLGGWIKYEQYF,TGTGCCACCAGCAGAGATCTTGGCGGGTGGATTAAATACGAGCAGTACTTC
-,-,TRBJ2-3,TRBV9,CASSADGASTDTQYF,TGTGCCAGCAGCGCGGACGGGGCTAGCACAGATACGCAGTATTTT
-,-,TRBJ1-1,TRBV14,CASSTPMDELMAFF,TGTGCCAGCAGCACCCCCATGGATGAGTTGATGGCTTTCTTT
once,-,TRBJ2-2,TRBV4-2,CASSQVLSLNTGELFF,TGTGCCAGCAGCCAGGTACTTTCCCTGAACACCGGGGAGCTGTTTTTT
few,-,TRBJ1-5,TRBV4-3,CASSQDIGEDQPQHF,TGCGCCAGCAGCCAAGATATAGGGGAGGATCAGCCCCAGCATTTT
-,TRBD2,TRBJ2-7,TRBV6-1,CASSVALADIYEQYF,TGTGCCAGCAGTGTGGCCCTAGCGGATATATACGAGCAGTACTTC
-,TRBD2,TRBJ2-1,TRBV2,CASSSTSGRWNEQFF,TGTGCCAGCAGTTCTACTAGCGGGAGGTGGAATGAGCAGTTCTTC
-,-,TRBJ1-1,TRBV19,CASRFGGKNTEAFF,TGTGCCAGTAGATTTGGGGGTAAGAACACTGAAGCTTTCTTT
-,TRBD1,TRBJ2-6,TRBV10-3,CAISVYAPGTGGPGANVLTF,TGTGCCATCAGTGTTTATGCGCCGGGTACAGGGGGACCTGGGGCCAACGTCCTGACTTTC
-,-,TRBJ2-7,TRBV18,CASSPESTYEQYF,TGTGCCAGCTCACCAGAGTCTACCTACGAGCAGTACTTC
-,TRBD2,TRBJ2-1,TRBV27,CASSNLPGLANNEQFF,TGTGCCAGCAGTAATCTACCGGGACTAGCGAACAATGAGCAGTTCTTC
once,TRBD1,TRBJ2-5,TRBV13,CASSSNKGQGALVKETQYF,TGTGCCAGCAGCTCCAACAAGGGACAGGGGGCTCTGGTGAAAGAGACCCAGTACTTC
-,TRBD1,TRBJ1-3,TRBV6-1,CASSEYRDRVGRNTIYF,TGTGCCAGCAGTGAATACAGGGACAGGGTGGGCCGAAACACCATATATTTT
-,-,TRBJ2-7,TRBV4-3,CASSQDRTDAYEQYF,TGCGCCAGCAGCCAAGACCGGACGGACGCCTACGAGCAGTACTTC
-,TRBD1,TRBJ2-7,TRBV5-1,CASSLTGGRTEQYF,TGCGCCAGCAGCTTAACAGGGGGTAGGACCGAGCAGTACTTC
-,TRBD1,TRBJ1-5,TRBV27,CASSPGTGGHQPQHF,TGTGCCAGCAGCCCCGGGACAGGGGGTCATCAGCCCCAGCATTTT
-,TRBD2,TRBJ2-3,TRBV27,CASSSRTSQRGDTQYF,TGTGCCAGCAGTTCCCGGACTAGCCAAAGAGGGGATACGCAGTATTTT
-,-,TRBJ1-2,TRBV9,CASSVEGGTYGYTF,TGTGCCAGCAGCGTAGAAGGGGGGACCTATGGCTACACCTTC
-,TRBD1,TRBJ1-2,TRBV12-5,CASGFGTGDGYTF,TGTGCTAGTGGTTTTGGAACAGGGGATGGCTACACCTTC
-,-,TRBJ1-2,TRBV14,CASPGLYGYTF,TGTGCCAGCCCGGGTTTATATGGCTACACCTTC
-,-,TRBJ1-3,TRBV7-8,CASSPREGLGNTIYF,TGTGCCAGCAGCCCCCGAGAAGGGTTGGGAAACACCATATATTTT
-,-,TRBJ2-1,TRBV5-6,CASSLQRLPGYNEQFF,TGTGCCAGCAGCTTACAACGGCTACCGGGGTACAATGAGCAGTTCTTC
-,-,TRBJ1-3,TRBV4-1,CASSQRFSEQRTSRRDTIYF,TGCGCCAGCAGCCAAAGGTTTAGTGAACAGCGGACTTCACGAAGGGACACCATATATTTT
-,TRBD2,TRBJ2-5,TRBV7-9,CASSLEAGEETQYF,TGTGCCAGCAGCTTAGAAGCGGGAGAAGAGACCCAGTACTTC
-,-,TRBJ2-3,TRBV12-5,CASGRTSTDTQYF,TGTGCTAGTGGGAGGACGAGCACAGATACGCAGTATTTT
-,-,TRBJ1-5,TRBV6-1,CASSESIVFSNQPQHF,TGTGCCAGCAGTGAAAGTATCGTGTTTAGCAATCAGCCCCAGCATTTT
-,-,TRBJ2-1,TRBV6-1,CATRLAYNEQFF,TGTGCCACCAGACTTGCCTACAATGAGCAGTTCTTC
-,-,TRBJ1-1,TRBV9,CASSVGWDGTEAFF,TGTGCCAGCAGCGTGGGGTGGGATGGCACTGAAGCTTTCTTT
-,-,TRBJ2-4,TRBV5-4,CASSLGLGTNIQYF,TGTGCCAGCAGCTTGGGGCTAGGGACTAACATTCAGTACTTC
-,TRBD2,TRBJ2-2,TRBV5-1,CASSYTSGSAGELFF,TGCGCCAGCAGCTACACTAGCGGGAGTGCCGGGGAGCTGTTTTTT